This is a list of T cell receptor beta chains from one sample in a study of B cell selection in AIRE deficiency. The table came from immunoSEQ multiplex PCR; TCRdb's copy has only in-frame clones and leaves some out. This sample has fewer than 25,000 clones; roughly 91% occur once, and the top ten carry approximately 1.5%. Sequenced: CD4+CD25+ Tregs sorted from PBMCs. The receptors shown here come from a human donor in good health. CDR3s include the opening cysteine and the closing phenylalanine or tryptophan. The listing skips clone size in some rows; elsewhere it reads once, few, many or a size class.

TRBV6-5	TRBJ2-7	-	CANSSPGSYEQYF
TRBV6-1	TRBJ1-5	-	CASSGPQGNPLSNQPQHF
TRBV7-9	TRBJ2-5	-	CASSFGPYQYF
TRBV2	TRBJ2-2	-	CASSVENTGELFF
TRBV29-1	TRBJ2-5	-	CSVGGKGTQETQYF
TRBV7-2	TRBJ2-7	once	CASSSPGLAGTPSYEQYF
TRBV5-1	TRBJ2-5	-	CASSVLTGTVQETQYF
TRBV18	TRBJ1-1	-	CASSPAGGGTEAFF
TRBV5-8	TRBJ2-1	once	CASSPKLDEQFF
TRBV5-5	TRBJ1-2	-	CASSLALQHIYGYTF
TRBV29-1	TRBJ2-3	-	CSVGGLRGFTSTDTQYF
TRBV28	TRBJ1-2	-	CASSLGQGYGYTF
TRBV5-1	TRBJ2-5	-	CASSTDPPETQYF
TRBV7-4	TRBJ2-7	-	CASSEGLTYEQYF
TRBV5-1	TRBJ1-2	-	CASSPLEGREGYTF
TRBV6-5	TRBJ1-1	-	CASRTGSMNTEAFF
TRBV11-3	TRBJ2-3	-	CASSPNIRASTDTQYF
TRBV4-1	TRBJ2-1	-	CASSQEESGRPEQFF
TRBV10-2	TRBJ1-6	-	CASLDIANSPLHF
TRBV9	TRBJ2-3	-	CASSYLAGGTDTQYF
TRBV2	TRBJ1-2	-	CASTLPPVGGIYGYTF
TRBV5-4	TRBJ1-2	-	CASRFTGGYTF
TRBV4-2	TRBJ2-2	-	CASSQGIGGPSTGELFF
TRBV10-1	TRBJ1-5	-	CASSAGGGQPQHF
TRBV19	TRBJ2-1	-	CASGTSGRVYNEQFF
TRBV6-1	TRBJ2-5	-	CASSEVDRGRETQYF
TRBV27	TRBJ2-2	-	CASTLGGNTGELFF
TRBV20-1	TRBJ1-2	-	CSASRGLGYTF
TRBV4-1	TRBJ1-4	-	CASSQDWSEKLFF
TRBV7-6	TRBJ1-5	-	CASSGSNQPQHF
TRBV27	TRBJ2-4	-	CASSFYGEHREAKNIQYF
TRBV18	TRBJ2-1	-	CASSPGTKDNEQFF
TRBV2	TRBJ2-7	-	CASSHRAMRYEQYF
TRBV5-4	TRBJ1-1	-	CASKYLEGGNTEAFF
TRBV27	TRBJ2-1	once	CASRDSYNEQFF
TRBV18	TRBJ1-1	-	CASSPPSGNTEAFF
TRBV5-8	TRBJ2-7	-	CASMRGRGAYEQYF